This T cell receptor (beta chain) is from a study of early T cells in non-severe SARS-CoV-2 infection. Study as a whole: The input, bulk RNA from unsorted whole blood, was sequenced, and chains were unpaired. Study-level results: The VDJdb matching leaned toward anti-spike CD8 responses and overlooked private and CD4 specificities.

One entry per CDR3 protein, called by TCRdb with MiXCR from the 5' RACE reads. The sample lists 35,000 to 45,000 distinct CDR3 sequences, approximately 6.2% occurring once. This clonotype turned up a few times. The antigen remains undetermined. Germline V CDR1 and CDR2: SGHVS, FNYEAQ. The CDR3 has 15 residues. Trimming pared 1 base from V and 1 base from J, leaving 9 bases between. The origin of this receptor is an adult who was a healthcare worker with PCR-confirmed SARS-CoV-2 infection or an uninfected control (not recorded which). Sequencing was performed on whole blood, taken at baseline. The V and J genes are TRBV7-6 and TRBJ2-3; D gene uncertain. CDR3 sequence: CASSLDWTGTDTQYF. For the CDR3, the DNA is TGTGCCAGCAGCTTAGATTGGACGGGCACAGATACGCAGTATTTT.